This T cell receptor beta chain is from a study of ipilimumab plus nivolumab after autologous stem cell transplantation (dated by TCRdb to about 2021). Context from the whole study: Trial patients received a median of about 5 ipilimumab doses and fewer than 10 nivolumab doses. Primary refractory and relapsed disease were included in the DLBCL cohort, with 18-month progression-free survival of 85.7% and 28.6%, respectively. The trial enrolled patients with high-risk diffuse large B cell lymphoma, mature T cell lymphoma, or multiple myeloma undergoing autologous transplant. About 33 patients made up the trial's intent-to-treat population. What the authors observed across the whole study: Per the authors, a biologic rationale for further study of the post-transplant checkpoint inhibition approach was offered by T cell receptor repertoire, regulatory T cell phenotype and gut microbiota profiles. Combined checkpoint inhibition as post-transplant consolidation was concluded by the authors to appear tolerable.

Deletion took 6 bases off V and 0 bases off J, with a span of 11 bases between the germline ends. Reading from cysteine to phenylalanine, the CDR3 counts 14 amino acids. The kept DNA is CDR3 alone, 42 bases in frame from the first base. CDR1 and CDR2 are read off the germline V gene (reference sequence) as MNHEY and SMNVEV. This clone has only a few counts. Its recognized antigen is unknown. No base qualities exist here, and no much larger clone lies one base off it. The library was obtained by the immunoSEQ multiplex PCR assay. Not all clones reach the TCRdb copy of this immuneACCESS table, which keeps in-frame sequences only. Checked studies attribute under half of the gap to unresolved V genes and leave the rest unexplained. In this sample the table shows 22,000 or so clones, 74% of which occur a single time. The top ten hold 23% of the sample. Ipilimumab was given at 1 mg/kg intravenously on day 1 of selected weeks, and checkpoint therapy started 14 to 28 days after autologous transplant. The nivolumab dose was 3 mg/kg intravenously, delivered on day 1 of weeks 1, 4, 7, 10, and every two weeks through week 26. The study was a Phase Ib clinical trial testing combined checkpoint inhibition with ipilimumab and nivolumab as consolidation after autologous stem cell transplantation.

Sequencing used PBMCs, obtained in a trial of ipilimumab plus nivolumab as post-transplant consolidation. This receptor was taken from a male donor with diffuse large B-cell lymphoma. The sequence joins TRBV27 to TRBJ1-1; a tentative D match to TRBD1 spans 6 bases. The sequenced DNA is TGTGCCAGCAGATGGGACAAATTGAACACTGAAGCTTTCTTT. It encodes CASRWDKLNTEAFF.